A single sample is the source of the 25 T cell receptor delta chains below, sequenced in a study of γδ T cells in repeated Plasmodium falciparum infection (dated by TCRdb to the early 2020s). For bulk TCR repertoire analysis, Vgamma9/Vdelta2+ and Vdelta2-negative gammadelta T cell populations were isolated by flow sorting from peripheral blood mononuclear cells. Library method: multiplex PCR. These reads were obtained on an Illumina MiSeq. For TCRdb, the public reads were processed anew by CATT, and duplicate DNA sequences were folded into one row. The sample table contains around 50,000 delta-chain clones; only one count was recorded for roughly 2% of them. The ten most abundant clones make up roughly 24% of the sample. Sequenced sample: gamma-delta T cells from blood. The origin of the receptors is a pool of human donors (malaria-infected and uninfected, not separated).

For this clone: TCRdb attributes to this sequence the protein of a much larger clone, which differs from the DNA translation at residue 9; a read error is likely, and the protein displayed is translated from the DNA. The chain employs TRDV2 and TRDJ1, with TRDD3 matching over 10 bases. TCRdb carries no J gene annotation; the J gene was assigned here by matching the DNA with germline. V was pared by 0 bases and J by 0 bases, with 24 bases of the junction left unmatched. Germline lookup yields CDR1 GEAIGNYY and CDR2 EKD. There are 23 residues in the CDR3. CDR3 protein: CACDTLLSEKVLGDSPYTDKLIF. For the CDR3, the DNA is TGTGCCTGTGACACCTTGCTGAGTGAGAAAGTACTGGGGGATTCCCCGTACACCGATAAACTCATCTTT.

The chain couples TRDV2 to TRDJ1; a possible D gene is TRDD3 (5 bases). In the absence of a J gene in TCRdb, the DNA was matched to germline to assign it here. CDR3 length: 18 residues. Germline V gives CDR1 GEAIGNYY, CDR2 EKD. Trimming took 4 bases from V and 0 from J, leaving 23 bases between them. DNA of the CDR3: TGTGCCTGTGATACCGTCTCGGGGGGGTCCCCGTACACCGATAAACTCATCTTT. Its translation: CACDTVSGGSPYTDKLIF.

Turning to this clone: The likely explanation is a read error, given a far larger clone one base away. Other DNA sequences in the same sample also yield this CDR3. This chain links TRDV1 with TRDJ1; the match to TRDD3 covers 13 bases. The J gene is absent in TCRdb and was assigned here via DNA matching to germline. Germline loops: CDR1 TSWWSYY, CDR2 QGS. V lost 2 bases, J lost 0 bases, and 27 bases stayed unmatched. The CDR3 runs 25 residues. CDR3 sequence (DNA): TGTGCTCTTGGGGAATACAAATTCTTAATCTCACTGGGGGATACGCGTAAGGCGTACACCGATAAACTCATCTTT. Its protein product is CALGEYKFLISLGDTRKAYTDKLIF.

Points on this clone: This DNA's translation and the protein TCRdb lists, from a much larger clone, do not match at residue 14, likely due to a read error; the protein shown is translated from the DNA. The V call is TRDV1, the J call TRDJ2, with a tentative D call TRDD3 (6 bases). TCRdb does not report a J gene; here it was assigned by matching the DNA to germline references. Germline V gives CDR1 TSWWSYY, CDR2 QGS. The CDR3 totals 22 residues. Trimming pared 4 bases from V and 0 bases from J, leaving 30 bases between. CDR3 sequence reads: CALGGLPSRGDPEPALTAQLFF. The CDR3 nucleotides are TGTGCTCTTGGGGGACTTCCCTCCAGGGGGGACCCGGAACCAGCTTTGACAGCACAACTCTTCTTT.

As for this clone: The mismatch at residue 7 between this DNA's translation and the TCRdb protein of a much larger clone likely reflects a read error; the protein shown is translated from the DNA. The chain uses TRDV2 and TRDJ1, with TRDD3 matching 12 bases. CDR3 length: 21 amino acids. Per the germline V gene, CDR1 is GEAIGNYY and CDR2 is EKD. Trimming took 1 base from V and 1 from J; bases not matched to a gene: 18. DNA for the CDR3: TGTGCCTGTGACACGGTGCTTCTGGGGGATACGCGGGATCCCGTCACCGATAAACTCATCTTT. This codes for CACDTVLLGDTRDPVTDKLIF.

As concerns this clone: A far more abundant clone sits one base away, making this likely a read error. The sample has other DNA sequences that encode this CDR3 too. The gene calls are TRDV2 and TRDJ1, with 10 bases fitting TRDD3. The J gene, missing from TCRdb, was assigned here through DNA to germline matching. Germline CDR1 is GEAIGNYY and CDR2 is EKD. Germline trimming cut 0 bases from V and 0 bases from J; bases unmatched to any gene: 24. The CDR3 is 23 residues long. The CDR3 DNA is TGTGCCTGTGACACCTTGCTAAGTGGGAAAGTACTGGGGGATTCCCCGTACACCGATAAACTCATCTTT. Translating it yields CACDTLLSGKVLGDSPYTDKLIF.

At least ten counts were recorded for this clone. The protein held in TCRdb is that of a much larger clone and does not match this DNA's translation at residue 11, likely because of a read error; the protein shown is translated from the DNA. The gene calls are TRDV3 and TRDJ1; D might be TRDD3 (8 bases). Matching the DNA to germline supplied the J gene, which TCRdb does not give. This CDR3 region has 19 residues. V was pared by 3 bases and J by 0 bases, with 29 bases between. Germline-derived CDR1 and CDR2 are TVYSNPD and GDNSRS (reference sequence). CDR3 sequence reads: CAFPPFLFGGCSDTDKLIF. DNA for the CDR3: TGTGCCTTCCCCCCCTTCCTGTTTGGGGGATGCTCGGACACCGATAAACTCATCTTT.

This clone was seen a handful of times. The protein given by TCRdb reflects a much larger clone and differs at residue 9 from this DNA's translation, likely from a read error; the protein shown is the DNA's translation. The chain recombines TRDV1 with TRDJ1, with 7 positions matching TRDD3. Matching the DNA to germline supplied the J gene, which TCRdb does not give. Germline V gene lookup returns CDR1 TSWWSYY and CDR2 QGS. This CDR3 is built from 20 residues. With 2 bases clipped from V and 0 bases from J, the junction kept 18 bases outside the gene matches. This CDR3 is CALGESAYHILGIYTDKLIF. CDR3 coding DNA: TGTGCTCTTGGGGAATCGGCCTACCATATACTGGGGATCTACACCGATAAACTCATCTTT.

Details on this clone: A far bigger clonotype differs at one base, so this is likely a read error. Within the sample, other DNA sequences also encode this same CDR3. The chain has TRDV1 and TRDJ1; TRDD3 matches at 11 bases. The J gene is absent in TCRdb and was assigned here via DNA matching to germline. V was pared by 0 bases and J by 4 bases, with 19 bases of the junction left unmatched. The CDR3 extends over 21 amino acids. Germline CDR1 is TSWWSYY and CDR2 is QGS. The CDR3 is CALGELGLPTWGIRGVDKLIF. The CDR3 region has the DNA TGTGCTCTTGGGGAACTAGGACTTCCTACATGGGGGATACGTGGGGTCGATAAACTCATCTTT.

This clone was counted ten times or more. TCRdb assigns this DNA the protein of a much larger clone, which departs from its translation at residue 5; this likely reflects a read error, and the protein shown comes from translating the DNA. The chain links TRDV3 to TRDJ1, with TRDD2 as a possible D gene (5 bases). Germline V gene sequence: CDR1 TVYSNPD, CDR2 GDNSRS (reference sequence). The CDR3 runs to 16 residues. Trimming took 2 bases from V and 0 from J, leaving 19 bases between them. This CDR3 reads CAFRYLLGLYTDKLIF. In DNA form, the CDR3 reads TGTGCCTTTCGCTACCTACTAGGACTGTACACCGATAAACTCATCTTT. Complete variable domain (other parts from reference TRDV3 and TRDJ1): CDKVTQSSPDQTVASGSEVVLLCTYDTVYSNPDLFWYRIRPDYSFQFVFYGDNSRSEGADFTQGRFSVKHILTQKAFHLVISPVRTEDSATYYCAFRYLLGLYTDKLIFGKGTRVTVEP.

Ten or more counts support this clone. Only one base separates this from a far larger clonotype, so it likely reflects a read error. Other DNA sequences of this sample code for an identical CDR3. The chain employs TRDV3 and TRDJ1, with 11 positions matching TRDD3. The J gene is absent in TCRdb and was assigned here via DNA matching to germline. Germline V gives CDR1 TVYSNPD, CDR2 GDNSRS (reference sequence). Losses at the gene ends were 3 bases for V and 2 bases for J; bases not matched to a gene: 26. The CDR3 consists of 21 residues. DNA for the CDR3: TGTGCCTTCCCGCGGGGCCTTCCCCGAAACTGGGGGATAGTGGCGACCGATAAACTCATCTTT. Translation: CAFPRGLPRNWGIVATDKLIF. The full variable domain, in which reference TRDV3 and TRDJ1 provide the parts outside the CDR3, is CDKVTQSSPDQTVASGSEVVLLCTYDTVYSNPDLFWYRIRPDYSFQFVFYGDNSRSEGADFTQGRFSVKHILTQKAFHLVISPVRTEDSATYYCAFPRGLPRNWGIVATDKLIFGKGTRVTVEP.

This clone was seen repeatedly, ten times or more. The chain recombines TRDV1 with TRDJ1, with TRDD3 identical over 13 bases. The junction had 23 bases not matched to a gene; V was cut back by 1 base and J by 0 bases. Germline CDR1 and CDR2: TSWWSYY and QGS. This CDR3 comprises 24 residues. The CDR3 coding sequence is TGTGCTCTTGGGGAACGAAGTATATCGCCCTATTTTACTGGGGGATACGGGGACACCGATAAACTCATCTTT. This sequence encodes CALGERSISPYFTGGYGDTDKLIF.

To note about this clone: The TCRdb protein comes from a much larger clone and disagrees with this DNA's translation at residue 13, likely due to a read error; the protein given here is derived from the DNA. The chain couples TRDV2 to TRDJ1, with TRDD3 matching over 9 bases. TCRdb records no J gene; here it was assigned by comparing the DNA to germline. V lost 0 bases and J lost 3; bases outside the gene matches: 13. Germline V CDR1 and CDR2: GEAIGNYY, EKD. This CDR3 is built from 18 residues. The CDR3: CACDTGSLLGEHADKLIF. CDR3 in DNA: TGTGCCTGTGACACCGGTTCCTTACTGGGGGAGCACGCCGATAAACTCATCTTT.

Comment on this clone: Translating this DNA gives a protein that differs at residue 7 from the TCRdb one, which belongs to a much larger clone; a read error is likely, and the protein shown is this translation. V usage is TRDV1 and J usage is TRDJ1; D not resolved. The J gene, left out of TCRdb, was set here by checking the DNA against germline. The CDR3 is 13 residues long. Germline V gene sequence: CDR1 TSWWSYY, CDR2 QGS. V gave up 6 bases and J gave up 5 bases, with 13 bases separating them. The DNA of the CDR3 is TGTGCTCTTGGTAATGTGTCTGGTGATAAACTCATCTTT. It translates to CALGNVSGDKLIF.

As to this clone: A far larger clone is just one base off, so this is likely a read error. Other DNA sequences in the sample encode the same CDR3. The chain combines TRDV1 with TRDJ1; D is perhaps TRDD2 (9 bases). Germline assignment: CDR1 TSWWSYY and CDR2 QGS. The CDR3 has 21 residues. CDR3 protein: CALGDPSYAVLGVIYTDKLIF. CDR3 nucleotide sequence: TGTGCTCTTGGGGATCCTTCCTACGCCGTACTGGGGGTTATATACACCGATAAACTAATCTTT.

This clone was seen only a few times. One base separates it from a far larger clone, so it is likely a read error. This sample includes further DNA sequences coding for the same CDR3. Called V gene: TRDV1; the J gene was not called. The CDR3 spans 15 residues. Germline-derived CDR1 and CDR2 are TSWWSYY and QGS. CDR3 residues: CALGTPLTYTDKLIF. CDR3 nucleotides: TGTGCTCTTGGGACCCCCCTAACGTACACCGATAAACTCATCTTC.

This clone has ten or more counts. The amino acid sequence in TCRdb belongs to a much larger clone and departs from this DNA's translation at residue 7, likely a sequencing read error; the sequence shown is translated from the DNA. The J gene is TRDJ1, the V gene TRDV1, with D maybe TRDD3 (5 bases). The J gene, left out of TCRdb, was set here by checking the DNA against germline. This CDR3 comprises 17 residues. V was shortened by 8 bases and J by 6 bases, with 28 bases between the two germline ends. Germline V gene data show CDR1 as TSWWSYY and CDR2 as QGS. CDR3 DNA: TGTGCTCTTTGTCTGATCCGTGACTGGCGTCGGGACCATAAACTCATCTTT. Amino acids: CALCLIRDWRRDHKLIF.

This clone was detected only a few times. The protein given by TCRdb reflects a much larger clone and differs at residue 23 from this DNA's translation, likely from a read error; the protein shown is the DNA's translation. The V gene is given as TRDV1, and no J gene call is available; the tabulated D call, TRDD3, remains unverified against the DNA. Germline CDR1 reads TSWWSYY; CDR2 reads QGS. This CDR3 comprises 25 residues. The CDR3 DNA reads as TGTGCTCTTGGGGAGAAAATCCCTACGGGACGTCACTCTTGGGGGATACGCCGTAACACCGATAAACCCATCTTT. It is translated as CALGEKIPTGRHSWGIRRNTDKPIF.

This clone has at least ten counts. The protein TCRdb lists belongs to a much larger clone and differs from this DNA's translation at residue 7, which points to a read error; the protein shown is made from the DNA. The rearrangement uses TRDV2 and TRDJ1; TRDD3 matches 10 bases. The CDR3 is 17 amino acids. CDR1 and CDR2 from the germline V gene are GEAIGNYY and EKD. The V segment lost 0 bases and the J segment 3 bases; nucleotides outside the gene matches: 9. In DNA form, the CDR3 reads TGTGCCTGTGACACCCCACGGGTGGGGGATACCTCCGATAAACTCATCTTT. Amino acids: CACDTPRVGDTSDKLIF.

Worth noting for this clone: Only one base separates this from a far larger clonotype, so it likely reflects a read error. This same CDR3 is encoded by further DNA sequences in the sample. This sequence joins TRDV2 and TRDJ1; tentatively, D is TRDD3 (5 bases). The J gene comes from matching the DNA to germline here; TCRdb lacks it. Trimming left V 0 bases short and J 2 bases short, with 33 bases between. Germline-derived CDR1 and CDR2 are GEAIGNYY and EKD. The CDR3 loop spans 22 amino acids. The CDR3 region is CACDTVRGGGAEVPGFTDKLIF. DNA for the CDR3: TGTGCCTGTGACACCGTCCGGGGCGGAGGAGCTGAAGTACCTGGGTTTACCGATAAACTCATCTTT.

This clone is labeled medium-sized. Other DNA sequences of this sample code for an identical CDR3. Here the CDR3 reads CALGELRCCTGGTGRTDKLIF. The CDR3 region has the DNA TGTGCTCTTGGGGAACTAAGGTGTTGCACTGGGGGAACGGGGCGCACCGATAAACTCATCTTT. The chain employs TRDV1 and TRDJ1; 9 bases are shared with TRDD3. This CDR3 region has 21 residues. V shed 0 bases, J shed 1 base, and the junction held 18 bases outside the gene matches. CDR1 TSWWSYY and CDR2 QGS come from the germline V gene.

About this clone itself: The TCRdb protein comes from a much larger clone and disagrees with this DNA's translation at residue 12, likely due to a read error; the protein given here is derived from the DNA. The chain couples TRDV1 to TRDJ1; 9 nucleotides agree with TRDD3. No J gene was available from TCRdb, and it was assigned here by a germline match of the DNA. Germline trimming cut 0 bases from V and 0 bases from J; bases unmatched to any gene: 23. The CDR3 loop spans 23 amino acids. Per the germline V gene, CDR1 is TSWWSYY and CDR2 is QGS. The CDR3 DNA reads TGTGCTCTTGGGGAACTAAGCTTCCCTACGGTACATCTACTGGGGGAAAACACCGATAAACTCATCTTT. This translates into CALGELSFPTVHLLGENTDKLIF.

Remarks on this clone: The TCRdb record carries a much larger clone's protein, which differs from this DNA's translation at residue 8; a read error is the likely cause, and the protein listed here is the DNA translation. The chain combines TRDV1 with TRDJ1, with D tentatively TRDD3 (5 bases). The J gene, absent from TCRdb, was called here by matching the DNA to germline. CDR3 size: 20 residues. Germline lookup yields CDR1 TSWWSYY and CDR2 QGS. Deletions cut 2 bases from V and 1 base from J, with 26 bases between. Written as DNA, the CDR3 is TGTGCTCTTGGGGAAAACAGCCGGCCATCCTCGGGGGTCCTCACCGATAAACTCATCTTT. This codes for CALGENSRPSSGVLTDKLIF.

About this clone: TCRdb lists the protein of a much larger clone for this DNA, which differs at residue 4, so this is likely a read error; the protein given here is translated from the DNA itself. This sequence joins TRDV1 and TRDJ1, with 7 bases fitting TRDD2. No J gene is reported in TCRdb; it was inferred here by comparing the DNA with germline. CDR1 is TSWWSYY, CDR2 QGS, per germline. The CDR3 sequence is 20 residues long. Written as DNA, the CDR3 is TGTGCTCTTTGGGAACCAGCTTTCGTTCCTACACCAGGGATCACCGATAAACTCATCTTT. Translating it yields CALWEPAFVPTPGITDKLIF.

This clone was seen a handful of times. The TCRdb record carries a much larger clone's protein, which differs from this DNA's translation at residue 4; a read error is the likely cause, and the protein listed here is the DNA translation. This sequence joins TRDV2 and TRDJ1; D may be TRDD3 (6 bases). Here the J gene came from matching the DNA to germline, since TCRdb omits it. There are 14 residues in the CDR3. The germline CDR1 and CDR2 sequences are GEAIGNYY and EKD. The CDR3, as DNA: TGTGCCTGTAACACCGTGGGGATCGGCGATAAACTCATCTTT. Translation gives CACNTVGIGDKLIF.